Described below is a single T cell receptor beta chain sequence and its context. This specimen comes from a study of blood T cell repertoires in COVID-19. Study background: COVID-19 samples from acute and convalescent phases originated in the United States, Italy and Spain. T cells, B-cell-depleted T cells, or PBMCs supplied cDNA or gDNA.

The authors' processing: It was from reference gene primer amplification that nucleated cell counts were estimated. Data came from immunoSEQ multiplex PCR; TCRdb stores just in-frame clones and leaves some out. D and trimming were read from the DNA, whereas the V and J calls and clone size are those reported in that table. The top ten clones hold about 12% of a sample with over 200,000 clones, 87% of them seen once. Trimming took off 1 base at V and 0 bases at J, with 6 bases between the two ends. The CDR3 covers 14 residues. Germline lookup yields CDR1 KGHSH and CDR2 LQKENI. This TCR came from a woman in her late teens or twenties who had recovered from COVID-19. The rearrangement joins TRBV18 to TRBJ2-5; D not resolved. Sequenced: peripheral blood. The CDR3 nucleotides are TGTGCCAGCTCACCACTTACAGACCAAGAGACCCAGTACTTC. Protein product: CASSPLTDQETQYF.